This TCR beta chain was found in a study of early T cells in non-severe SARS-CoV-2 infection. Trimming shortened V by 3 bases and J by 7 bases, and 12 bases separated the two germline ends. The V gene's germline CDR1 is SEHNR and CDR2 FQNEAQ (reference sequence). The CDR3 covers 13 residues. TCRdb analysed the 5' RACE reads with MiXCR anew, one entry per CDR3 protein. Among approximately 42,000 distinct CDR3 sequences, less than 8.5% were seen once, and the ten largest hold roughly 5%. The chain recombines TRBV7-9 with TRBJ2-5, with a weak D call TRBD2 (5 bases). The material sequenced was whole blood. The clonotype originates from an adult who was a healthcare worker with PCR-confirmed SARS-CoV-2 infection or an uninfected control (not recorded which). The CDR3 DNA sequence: TGTGCCAGCAGCTTTCAGAGGGAAGGGACCCAGTACTTC. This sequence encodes CASSFQREGTQYF. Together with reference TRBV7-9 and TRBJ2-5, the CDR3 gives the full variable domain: DTGVSQNPRHKITKRGQNVTFRCDPISEHNRLYWYRQTLGQGPEFLTYFQNEAQLEKSRLLSDRFSAERPKGSFSTLEIQRTEQGDSAMYLCASSFQREGTQYFGPGTRLLVL.